A single sample gave rise to the 30 T cell receptor beta chains below, sequenced in a study of siplizumab effects on memory and regulatory T cells. Using immunoSEQ multiplex PCR, the repertoire was profiled, and TCRdb retains in-frame clones only, with some absent. This table holds 50,000 to 75,000 clones, less than 80% found once. Sequenced material: memory CD4+ T cells sorted from blood. These receptors were obtained from a human donor in good health.

The chain carries TRBV29-1 and TRBJ2-1; possible D gene TRBD1, 5 bases. V gave up 7 bases and J gave up 9 bases, with 22 bases separating them. Germline CDR1 is SQVTM and CDR2 is ANQGSEA. The CDR3 has 14 residues. Here the CDR3 reads CSGVAGNRVIEQFF. The CDR3 DNA is TGCAGCGGCGTGGCAGGGAATAGAGTCATTGAGCAGTTCTTC.

The chain links TRBV6-5 to TRBJ1-6; D unclear. Trimming removed 4 bases from V and 10 bases from J, with 8 bases in between. The CDR3 is made up of 12 amino acids. Germline V gene data show CDR1 as MNHEY and CDR2 as SVGAGI. The CDR3 sequence: CASSFPRSPLHF. In DNA form, the CDR3 reads TGTGCCAGCAGTTTCCCTCGGTCACCCCTCCACTTT.

The CDR3 DNA reads TGTGCCAGCAAAGGGGGGGGCGGGTACGAGCAGTACTTC. Protein: CASKGGGGYEQYF. The gene calls are TRBV2 and TRBJ2-7, with D perhaps matching TRBD2 (7 bases). Germline CDR1 SNHLY, CDR2 FYNNEI. Trimming removed 7 bases from V and 4 bases from J, with 14 bases in between. This CDR3 spans 13 amino acids.

V is TRBV7-2 and J is TRBJ2-7, with D perhaps matching TRBD1 (6 bases). Germline assignment: CDR1 SGHTA and CDR2 FQGNSA. V lost 6 bases, J lost 5 bases, and 14 bases lay in between. There are 13 residues in the CDR3. CDR3 sequence reads: CASRYRVGNEQYF. The CDR3 DNA reads as TGTGCCAGCAGGTACAGGGTTGGAAACGAGCAGTACTTC.

This sequence joins TRBV5-4 and TRBJ1-3, with D unresolved. Trimming took off 1 base at V and 4 bases at J, with 3 bases between the two ends. The CDR3 spans 12 residues. From germline, CDR1 is SGHNT and CDR2 YYREEE (reference sequence). The CDR3 bases are TGTGCCAGCAGCTTGATGGGAAACACCATATATTTT. It codes for CASSLMGNTIYF.

In its sample, this clone was seen once. The chain couples TRBV18 to TRBJ2-3; the D is unclear. The ends were cut back, 2 bases at V and 5 bases at J, with 5 bases in the middle. The CDR3 spans 12 residues. Germline V gene sequence: CDR1 KGHSH, CDR2 LQKENI. DNA of the CDR3: TGTGCCAGCTCACCAGGTATAGATACGCAGTATTTT. Protein: CASSPGIDTQYF.

The chain combines TRBV6-1 with TRBJ1-1; D may be TRBD1 (6 bases). V lost 5 bases, J lost 4 bases, and 17 bases lay in between. CDR1 MNHNS and CDR2 SASEGT come from the germline V gene. There are 15 residues in the CDR3. DNA for the CDR3: TGTGCCAGCAGTTCTCACGGGACACCAGGCACTGAAGCTTTCTTT. The encoded protein is CASSSHGTPGTEAFF.

The gene calls are TRBV7-3 and TRBJ1-1; D perhaps matches TRBD1 (6 bases). The CDR3 is 13 amino acids. Trimming took 4 bases from V and 14 from J, leaving 20 bases between them. CDR1 is SGHTA, CDR2 FQGTGA, per germline. The CDR3 sequence: CASSSTGTSRAFF. CDR3 nucleotides: TGTGCCAGCAGCTCAACAGGGACTTCGAGGGCCTTCTTT.

V gene TRBV7-2 combines with J gene TRBJ2-3, with 11 bases lining up with TRBD2. The CDR3 extends over 17 amino acids. V dropped 1 base and J dropped 5; count of bases not matched to a gene: 8. Germline values: CDR1 SGHTA, CDR2 FQGNSA. CDR3 nucleotides: TGTGCCAGCAGCTTAGGCCCTAGCGGGGGGTCACAAGATACGCAGTATTTT. This gives the protein CASSLGPSGGSQDTQYF.

This rearrangement joins TRBV7-2 to TRBJ1-2; 9 bases line up with TRBD1. This CDR3 has 15 residues. V lost 5 bases to trimming and J lost 4 bases; unmatched junction nucleotides: 8. Germline V gene data show CDR1 as SGHTA and CDR2 as FQGNSA. CDR3 sequence (DNA): TGTGCCAGCAGCCCAGACAGGGGGTTAATCTATGGCTACACCTTC. Translation gives CASSPDRGLIYGYTF. The whole variable domain, remainder taken from reference TRBV7-2 and TRBJ1-2, is GAGVSQSPSNKVTEKGKDVELRCDPISGHTALYWYRQSLGQGLEFLIYFQGNSAPDKSGLPSDRFSAERTGGSVSTLTIQRTQQEDSAVYLCASSPDRGLIYGYTFGSGTRLTVV.

V usage is TRBV7-3 and J usage is TRBJ1-3; 12 nucleotides align to TRBD1. The J segment lost 3 bases and the V segment lost 4 bases, leaving 4 bases of the junction unmatched. The CDR3 extends over 16 amino acids. The germline gives CDR1 SGHTA, CDR2 FQGTGA. CDR3 sequence reads: CASSWGQGAGGNTIYF. The CDR3 DNA sequence: TGTGCCAGCAGCTGGGGACAGGGGGCCGGTGGAAACACCATATATTTT. Combining the CDR3 with reference TRBV7-3 and TRBJ1-3 gives the whole variable domain GAGVSQTPSNKVTEKGKYVELRCDPISGHTALYWYRQSLGQGPEFLIYFQGTGAADDSGLPNDRFFAVRPEGSVSTLKIQRTERGDSAVYLCASSWGQGAGGNTIYFGEGSWLTVV.

The chain couples TRBV29-1 to TRBJ2-6, with D possibly matching TRBD2 (5 bases). Germline V gene lookup returns CDR1 SQVTM and CDR2 ANQGSEA. The CDR3 is made up of 15 amino acids. V gave up 2 bases and J gave up 2 bases, with 10 bases separating them. The CDR3 region has the DNA TGCAGCGTTGAATATGCCGGGGCTGGGGCCAACGTCCTGACTTTC. As protein: CSVEYAGAGANVLTF.

This chain joins TRBV2 and TRBJ2-5; no clear D gene. The V gene's germline CDR1 is SNHLY and CDR2 FYNNEI. The CDR3 loop spans 14 amino acids. V was clipped by 2 bases and J by 5 bases, with 12 bases between them. The CDR3 here is CASSEFGPRETQYF. In DNA, the CDR3 is TGTGCCAGCAGTGAATTCGGGCCGCGGGAGACCCAGTACTTC. Full variable domain (rest looked up from reference TRBV2 and TRBJ2-5): EPEVTQTPSHQVTQMGQEVILRCVPISNHLYFYWYRQILGQKVEFLVSFYNNEISEKSEIFDDQFSVERPDGSNFTLKIRSTKLEDSAMYFCASSEFGPRETQYFGPGTRLLVL.

Concerning this clone: Other DNA sequences from this sample encode an identical CDR3 as well. The chain couples TRBV5-1 to TRBJ2-5; 10 bases align to TRBD2. The CDR3 is 15 amino acids. Germline trimming cut 5 bases from V and 5 bases from J; bases unmatched to any gene: 9. Per the germline V gene, CDR1 is SGHRS and CDR2 is YFSETQ. The CDR3 region is CASRSGGASLETQYF. The CDR3 DNA is TGCGCCAGCAGAAGCGGGGGGGCGTCATTGGAGACCCAGTACTTC.

This clone was picked up a small number of times. This chain connects TRBV6-1 to TRBJ2-5; D is perhaps TRBD2 (5 bases). Trimming removed 2 bases at V and 1 base at J, with 14 bases between. Germline CDR1 and CDR2: MNHNS and SASEGT. The CDR3 is made up of 16 amino acids. The CDR3 spells CASSELGLYTQETQYF. CDR3 bases: TGTGCCAGCAGTGAATTAGGACTGTATACCCAAGAGACCCAGTACTTC.

The chain uses TRBV10-3 and TRBJ1-2; TRBD1 matches at 7 bases. The germline gives CDR1 ENHRY, CDR2 SYGVKD. The CDR3 extends over 13 amino acids. Unmatched junction bases numbered 2, after V lost 4 bases and J lost 3 bases. CDR3 sequence reads: CAISGGQYYGYTF. CDR3 DNA sequence: TGTGCCATCAGTGGGGGACAGTACTATGGCTACACCTTC.

This clone was seen a handful of times. J is TRBJ2-5 and V is TRBV30; weak D call: TRBD1 (5 bases). V shed 3 bases and J shed 1 base, with 6 bases lying between them. Germline CDR1 GTSNPN, CDR2 SVGIG (reference sequence). The CDR3 length is 12 residues. The CDR3 sequence: CAWRDIQETQYF. The CDR3 DNA is TGTGCCTGGAGGGACATCCAAGAGACCCAGTACTTC.

Only one count was recorded for this clone. CDR3 in DNA: TGTGCCAGCAGCGTAGGGACAGGGGAGGACAAAGCTTTCTTT. This codes for CASSVGTGEDKAFF. V usage is TRBV7-9 and J usage is TRBJ1-1; TRBD1 agrees at 10 bases. The CDR3 is 14 amino acids. Trimming at V came to 5 bases and at J to 9 bases, leaving 9 bases not matched to a gene. In germline, CDR1 is SEHNR, CDR2 FQNEAQ (reference sequence).

This clone was seen just once. The chain carries TRBV4-1 and TRBJ2-3; D is unclear. V lost 6 bases to trimming and J lost 8 bases, with 12 bases between them. The V gene's germline CDR1 is MGHRA and CDR2 YSYEKL. The CDR3 covers 12 residues. The CDR3 nucleotides are TGCGCCAGCAGTGAACCTTTCGGTACGCAGTATTTT. Protein sequence: CASSEPFGTQYF.

The rearrangement joins TRBV19 to TRBJ1-6, with D maybe TRBD1 (5 bases). The CDR3 has 15 residues. Trimming cost V 4 bases and J 10 bases, with 17 bases left between them. The germline V gene encodes CDR1 LNHDA and CDR2 SQIVND (reference sequence). This CDR3 is CASSRAGRQGSPLHF. The CDR3 DNA sequence: TGTGCCAGTAGTAGGGCAGGGAGGCAGGGATCACCCCTCCACTTT.

This sequence joins TRBV6-5 and TRBJ2-7, with 9 bases matching TRBD1. The J segment lost 2 bases and the V segment lost 6 bases, leaving 8 bases of the junction unmatched. Looked up from germline, CDR1 is MNHEY and CDR2 is SVGAGI. CDR3 length: 15 residues. As DNA, the CDR3 is TGTGCCAGCAGGCCCCGGACAGGGGACCCCTACGAGCAGTACTTC. Amino acids: CASRPRTGDPYEQYF.

The chain employs TRBV2 and TRBJ2-5; D gene uncertain. V lost 4 bases and J lost 1, with 7 bases in between. The CDR3 loop spans 13 amino acids. Germline loops: CDR1 SNHLY, CDR2 FYNNEI. The chain's CDR3 is CASSVIAQETQYF. For the CDR3, the DNA is TGTGCCAGCAGTGTGATCGCCCAAGAGACCCAGTACTTC. Together with reference TRBV2 and TRBJ2-5, the CDR3 gives the full variable domain: EPEVTQTPSHQVTQMGQEVILRCVPISNHLYFYWYRQILGQKVEFLVSFYNNEISEKSEIFDDQFSVERPDGSNFTLKIRSTKLEDSAMYFCASSVIAQETQYFGPGTRLLVL.

The chain is built from TRBV14 and TRBJ1-1; possibly TRBD1 for D (6 bases). The CDR3 is made up of 18 amino acids. The V gene lost 4 bases and the J gene lost 1 base, with 22 bases spanning the gap. The germline gives CDR1 SGHDN, CDR2 FVKESK. CDR3 DNA: TGTGCCAGCAGCCCCTCAGGGAGGGGGGCCCATGGGAACACTGAAGCTTTCTTT. Its translation: CASSPSGRGAHGNTEAFF.

V gene TRBV11-2 combines with J gene TRBJ1-6; D uncertain. The CDR3 is 14 amino acids. The V gene lost 5 bases and the J gene lost 9 bases, with 14 bases spanning the gap. Germline CDR1 and CDR2: SGHAT and FQNNGV. The CDR3 region is CASSALSAGSPLHF. CDR3 bases: TGTGCCAGCAGCGCCCTGAGCGCTGGTTCACCCCTCCACTTT.

The chain couples TRBV12-5 to TRBJ1-6; 8 bases agree with TRBD1. Germline loops: CDR1 LGHNT, CDR2 FRNRAP. The CDR3 spans 17 residues. Trimming at V came to 0 bases and at J to 10 bases, leaving 11 bases not matched to a gene. DNA for the CDR3: TGTGCTAGTGGTTTGGTAAATAACCAGGGGGCGCGATCACCCCTCCACTTT. Amino acid sequence: CASGLVNNQGARSPLHF.

This clone was counted a single time. The chain employs TRBV5-1 and TRBJ1-2, with no clear D. V dropped 2 bases and J dropped 2 bases, with 7 bases sitting between them. The germline gives CDR1 SGHRS, CDR2 YFSETQ. This CDR3 has 13 amino acids. CDR3 nucleotide sequence: TGCGCCAGCAGCTTCGGTACAAACTATGGCTACACCTTC. Translation gives CASSFGTNYGYTF.

This clone was counted only a few times. This rearrangement joins TRBV15 to TRBJ2-4, with D possibly being TRBD2 (6 bases). Trimming removed 5 bases at V and 2 bases at J, with 13 bases between. Per the germline V gene, CDR1 is LNHNV and CDR2 is YYDKDF (reference sequence). The CDR3 contains 15 residues. This chain's CDR3 is CATSSGGVTKNIQYF. The CDR3 DNA reads TGTGCCACCAGCTCAGGAGGGGTGACCAAAAACATTCAGTACTTC.

The chain has TRBV10-2 and TRBJ2-1; 9 nucleotides line up with TRBD1. This CDR3 is 13 amino acids long. V trimming: 6 bases; J trimming: 9 bases; junction bases outside the gene matches: 6. Germline CDR1 and CDR2: WSHSY and SAAADI. DNA of the CDR3: TGCGCCAGCAGCGGACAGGGGCGAGGTGAGCAGTTCTTC. As protein: CASSGQGRGEQFF.

The V call is TRBV30, the J call TRBJ1-5, with D perhaps TRBD1 (6 bases). Germline V gives CDR1 GTSNPN, CDR2 SVGIG (reference sequence). Deletions cut 3 bases from V and 3 bases from J, with 9 bases between. The CDR3 consists of 13 residues. The CDR3 sequence is CAWSGDNNQPQHF. CDR3 nucleotides: TGTGCCTGGAGCGGGGACAACAATCAGCCCCAGCATTTT.

The chain employs TRBV7-9 and TRBJ2-7; tentatively, D is TRBD1 (5 bases). CDR3 size: 14 residues. The ends were cut back, 1 base at V and 0 bases at J, with 7 bases in the middle. Germline loops: CDR1 SEHNR, CDR2 FQNEAQ (reference sequence). In DNA form, the CDR3 reads TGTGCCAGCAGCTTAGAGGGGTCCTCCTACGAGCAGTACTTC. Its protein is CASSLEGSSYEQYF.